This TCR beta chain was retrieved from a study of identifying expanded T cells in peripheral blood. Assay: immunoSEQ multiplex PCR; the TCRdb copy retains only in-frame clones and omits some. Here the sample spans more than 50,000 clones, about 85% being singletons. In germline, CDR1 is SGHDN, CDR2 FVKESK. The CDR3 spans 17 residues. Trimming took 1 base from V and 4 from J, leaving 17 bases between them. Only one count was recorded for this clone. This chain uses TRBV14 with TRBJ1-3; D unresolved. The sequencing input was blood. The TCR was taken from a person aged 18 to 70 in good health. CDR3 residues: CASSQVMGFTAGNTIYF. The CDR3 DNA follows: TGTGCCAGCAGCCAAGTAATGGGGTTTACGGCAGGAAACACCATATATTTT.